These T cell receptor beta chains were read from a single sample in a study of technical replicates of blood from several donors. Repertoires were generated with immunoSEQ multiplex PCR, while TCRdb's copy carries only in-frame clones and drops some. The top ten hold 0.27% of the sample, which has tens of thousands of clones, about 91% seen once. Material for sequencing was T cells isolated from PBMCs. These receptors were collected from a human donor in good health. Each CDR3 is given without its conserved first and last residue. Each record gives: V gene, J gene, CDR3 protein.

TRBV27	TRBJ1-1	ASRPQGAHTEAF
TRBV7-6	TRBJ2-7	ASSRGGGLEEQY
TRBV5-4	TRBJ2-3	ASSPAGGYDTQY
TRBV11-2	TRBJ2-7	ASSLVGGSYEQY
TRBV19	TRBJ2-7	ASSRHRGGPLTSYEQY
TRBV28	TRBJ1-5	ASSWGPGGSNQPQH
TRBV6-6	TRBJ1-4	ASRRQGATNEKLF
TRBV28	TRBJ1-1	ASSLFRQGNEAF
TRBV19	TRBJ2-7	ASSIRTGGQYEQY
TRBV10-3	TRBJ2-5	AISPGTSETQY
TRBV6-1	TRBJ2-7	ASSEVAGTGGKQY
TRBV14	TRBJ2-7	ASSHGQAVAY
TRBV18	TRBJ2-3	ASSPPPRDTQY
TRBV5-1	TRBJ2-7	ASRGETGTYEQY
TRBV5-6	TRBJ2-5	ASSLDSWETQY
TRBV6-1	TRBJ2-1	ASSESYNEQF
TRBV29-1	TRBJ2-5	SVEDPRIAGGWETQY
TRBV4-1	TRBJ2-2	ASSQTSGGSLLLGELF
TRBV6-5	TRBJ1-3	ASSYSQSGNTIY
TRBV15	TRBJ1-4	ATSRDSGENEKLF
TRBV5-8	TRBJ1-1	ATRMGPLNTEAF
TRBV5-6	TRBJ1-3	ASSLAGGPGNTIY
TRBV27	TRBJ1-5	ASSSRAGVLFGNQPQH
TRBV19	TRBJ2-1	ASTRTGDREQF
TRBV27	TRBJ2-7	ASSLIGTRGSYEQY
TRBV7-6	TRBJ2-6	ASSPPPLGANVLT
TRBV2	TRBJ2-3	ASRGLAARTDTQY
TRBV14	TRBJ2-1	ASSQLAGGTNEQF
TRBV7-9	TRBJ2-7	ASRFGQEQY
TRBV29-1	TRBJ2-4	SVEVQAYIQY
TRBV4-2	TRBJ2-2	ASSQETPYLAANTGELF
TRBV11-2	TRBJ2-1	ASSVLGLAGTNEQF
TRBV6-1	TRBJ2-7	ASSGEISYEQY
TRBV11-3	TRBJ1-2	ASSSEDRVYGYT
TRBV2	TRBJ1-5	ASSDQGNQPQH
TRBV29-1	TRBJ2-3	SVPGGGSVEYTDTQY
TRBV5-1	TRBJ1-1	ASRPNAGGGTEAF
TRBV11-3	TRBJ2-7	ASSLTYEQY
TRBV6-5	TRBJ2-5	ASSYSRETQY
TRBV4-1	TRBJ2-7	ASTLSTEYEQY
TRBV2	TRBJ2-5	ASSPPSQETQY
TRBV12-1	TRBJ2-1	ASSFGMASGSIEQF
TRBV6-1	TRBJ1-2	ASSLQGDGYT
TRBV19	TRBJ2-1	ASSIVLAGASVVDEQF
TRBV6-1	TRBJ2-7	ASSRTGYSYEQY
TRBV29-1	TRBJ2-3	SVEGTSGGDTQY
TRBV5-1	TRBJ2-5	ASSLGGHPQETQY
TRBV6-1	TRBJ1-5	ASSHSETGTDWH
TRBV2	TRBJ1-2	ASSGQAPLYGYT
TRBV10-3	TRBJ1-2	AIRGGAHPTNYGYT